This TCR beta chain derives from a study of blood T cell repertoires in COVID-19. This clone was seen only a few times. The assay was immunoSEQ multiplex PCR, and TCRdb's table has in-frame clones only and misses some. The repertoire holds about 250,000 clones, with roughly 82% as singletons. The CDR3 contains 14 residues. V lost 4 bases, J lost 7 bases, and 14 bases lay in between. The V gene's germline CDR1 is MGHDK and CDR2 SYGVNS. The sequencing sample was made of peripheral blood. The chain has TRBV25-1 and TRBJ1-5, with D hard to call. This receptor was identified in an elderly woman with active or convalescent COVID-19. The CDR3 coding sequence is TGTGCCAGCAGTGCATCGGGGTCCGAGCAGCCCCAGCATTTT. Protein: CASSASGSEQPQHF.